The rows below give T cell receptor beta chains drawn from one sample of a study of OX40 agonist ivuxolimab in advanced cancers. Profiled with immunoSEQ multiplex PCR; TCRdb holds only in-frame clones, not every one. Among about 60,000 clones listed, around 87% were seen once. The material sequenced was CD4+ or CD8+ T cells sorted from blood, taken in a trial of the OX40 agonist ivuxolimab. Receptors originate from an adult with an advanced solid tumor such as melanoma, head and neck, liver or kidney cancer. CDR3s include the opening cysteine and the closing phenylalanine or tryptophan. D genes are given only for firm matches. Only some rows state a clone size, as once, few, many or a class for expanded clones.

clone_size	j_call	v_call	d_call	cdr3_nt	cdr3_aa
once	TRBJ2-1	TRBV7-9	-	TGTGCCAGCAGCACAGGGATCGCGGTACCTCTCTACAATGAGCAGTTCTTC	CASSTGIAVPLYNEQFF
-	TRBJ1-2	TRBV7-2	TRBD1	TGTGCCAGCAGCAGCGGCCAGGGGGCCCCGGACAACTATGGCTACACCTTC	CASSSGQGAPDNYGYTF
-	TRBJ1-3	TRBV6-5	TRBD1	TGTGCCAGCAGTGCCGACAGGGTGTCTGGAAACACCATATATTTT	CASSADRVSGNTIYF
-	TRBJ2-7	TRBV4-1	-	TGCGCCAGCAGCCAAGATCGGCAGGGGTGGTACGAGCAGTACTTC	CASSQDRQGWYEQYF
-	TRBJ2-3	TRBV11-3	TRBD1	TGTGCCAGCAGCCTCGGACAGGGCCGCACAGATACGCAGTATTTT	CASSLGQGRTDTQYF
-	TRBJ2-7	TRBV5-8	-	TGTGCCAGCAGCGTTTACAGGGTCCTCTCCTACGAGCAGTACTTC	CASSVYRVLSYEQYF
-	TRBJ2-7	TRBV18	TRBD1	TGTGCCAGCTCACCACCGAGCCAGGGGGCTCACGAGCAGTACTTC	CASSPPSQGAHEQYF
-	TRBJ1-2	TRBV4-3	-	TGCGCCAGCAGCCAACGAGCGGGCTATGGCTACACCTTC	CASSQRAGYGYTF
-	TRBJ1-6	TRBV7-9	TRBD1	TGTGCCAGCAGCTTGACAGGGGGCTCCTATAATTCACCCCTCCACTTT	CASSLTGGSYNSPLHF
-	TRBJ2-1	TRBV18	TRBD2	TGTGCCAGCTCATCCGGACTAGCGGGAGGCCTGGGGTTCTTC	CASSSGLAGGLGFF
-	TRBJ2-7	TRBV10-1	-	TGCGCCAGCAGTGAGCTCCCTGAATATAGACGCTCCTACGAGCAGTACTTC	CASSELPEYRRSYEQYF
-	TRBJ1-5	TRBV2	TRBD1	TGTGCCAGTGAAGGACAGGGAGCCCTTACTAATCAGCCGGTGCATTTT	CASEGQGALTNQPVHF
-	TRBJ2-2	TRBV19	-	TGTGCCAGTAGTAAAGGGCCTTCAGAGCACACCGGGGAGCTGTTTTTT	CASSKGPSEHTGELFF
-	TRBJ2-5	TRBV28	-	TGTGCCAGCAGATTGCAGGGAGGCCAAGAGACCCAGTACTTC	CASRLQGGQETQYF
-	TRBJ2-7	TRBV10-1	-	TGCGCCAGCAGTGAGTCAGTCCGAGGGGCTCGGCAGTACTTC	CASSESVRGARQYF
-	TRBJ2-2	TRBV5-1	-	TGCGCCAGCAGCTCCAGGACTGCCACGGCCGGGGAGCTGTTTTTT	CASSSRTATAGELFF
-	TRBJ1-2	TRBV20-1	-	TGCAGTGCTAGAGATATCGGCTACACCTTC	CSARDIGYTF
-	TRBJ1-3	TRBV29-1	-	TGCAGCGGCCGAGGATGGGCGGGAGACACCATATATTTT	CSGRGWAGDTIYF
-	TRBJ1-2	TRBV11-2	TRBD1	TGTGCCAGCAGCTTCCTAGCAGGGGGCGGCTATGGCTACACCTTC	CASSFLAGGGYGYTF
-	TRBJ1-3	TRBV28	-	TGTGCCAGCAGTTTATTCTCCGGGAGAAACACCATATATTTT	CASSLFSGRNTIYF
-	TRBJ2-5	TRBV6-1	-	TGTGCCAGCAGTGAAAACGAGGGGGAGACCCAGTACTTC	CASSENEGETQYF
-	TRBJ2-7	TRBV2	-	TGTGCCAGCAGTGAAGGGACGGCATACGAGCAGTACTTC	CASSEGTAYEQYF
-	TRBJ2-1	TRBV15	-	TGTGCCACCAGCAGAGAGGACGGGAGATTGAACAATGAGCAGTTCTTC	CATSREDGRLNNEQFF
-	TRBJ2-2	TRBV29-1	TRBD1	TGCAGCGCTGGGGGCAGGGGGACCGGGGAGCTGTTTTTT	CSAGGRGTGELFF
-	TRBJ2-3	TRBV6-5	-	TGTGCCAGCAGAAACAGAGATACGCAGTATTTT	CASRNRDTQYF
-	TRBJ1-5	TRBV27	TRBD1	TGTGCCAGCAGTTCCCTAAAGGACAGGGATAGCAATCAGCCCCAGCATTTT	CASSSLKDRDSNQPQHF
few	TRBJ1-1	TRBV10-3	-	TGTGCCATCAGTACGGGCCAAGTTGAAGCTTTCTTT	CAISTGQVEAFF
-	TRBJ1-3	TRBV5-1	-	TGCGCCAGCAGCTATGACAGCCGCTCTGGAAACACCATATATTTT	CASSYDSRSGNTIYF
-	TRBJ1-4	TRBV27	-	TGTGCCAGCAGTTTAAGGGGCGATCGTGAAAAACTGTTTTTT	CASSLRGDREKLFF
-	TRBJ2-1	TRBV5-1	-	TGCGCCAGCAGCCCGGTCGGTTATGAGCAGTTCTTC	CASSPVGYEQFF
-	TRBJ2-7	TRBV5-5	TRBD2	TGTGCCAGCAGCTTCATTCGGGGGGTGGACGAGCAGTACTTC	CASSFIRGVDEQYF
-	TRBJ1-1	TRBV5-4	-	TGTGCCAGCAGCAAAGAGGCGAACACTGAAGCTTTCTTT	CASSKEANTEAFF
-	TRBJ1-5	TRBV28	-	TGTGCCAGCACTTTGGGACACCAAGGGCAGCCCCAGCATTTT	CASTLGHQGQPQHF
-	TRBJ1-2	TRBV5-4	-	TGTGCCAGCAGCTCATTGGACAGCGGGGGCTATGGCTACACCTTC	CASSSLDSGGYGYTF
-	TRBJ1-1	TRBV6-5	-	TGTGCCGGCAGTTACTCGATAAGAGGGGAAGCTTTCTTT	CAGSYSIRGEAFF
-	TRBJ2-1	TRBV25-1	TRBD2	TGTGCCAGCAGCGCCACTATTACTAGCGGGAGGAGGAATGAGCAGTTCTTC	CASSATITSGRRNEQFF